Ten or more counts support the clone carrying this T cell receptor (beta chain). This sample is part of a study of T-cell reconstitution after alpha-beta-depleted transplantation in children. The authors prepared the TCRbeta library with unique molecular identifiers. MiXCR, run by TCRdb on the PCR reads, gives a single entry per CDR3 protein. The data hold 780,000 or so distinct CDR3 sequences, with under 20% observed a single time. CDR3 length equals 16 residues. Per germline, CDR1 SGHTA and CDR2 FQGTGA. J gave up 2 bases and V 3 bases, and 5 bases lay outside the gene matches. J is TRBJ2-2 and V is TRBV7-3; 8 bases map to TRBD1. The TCR was taken from a male patient aged 10 to 17 who had a stem cell transplant for acute lymphoblastic leukemia, so the T cells may come from the graft donor. This specimen consisted of PBMCs, mostly from graft donor cells, obtained 360 days after TCRalphabeta/CD19-depleted stem cell transplant. This chain's CDR3 is CASSFSDRANTGELFF. The CDR3 DNA reads as TGTGCCAGCAGCTTTTCGGACAGGGCCAACACCGGGGAGCTGTTTTTT.